This T cell receptor (beta chain) stems from a study of T cells after yellow fever vaccination. Study results and limitations: Clones from primary vaccination mostly reappeared after the booster (roughly 95% CD4, around 90% CD8). It was the secondary response that reached its peak faster, day 5 versus 15, but it was weaker. Among all clonotypes, a small share was observed in both CD4 and CD8 compartments. Researchers cautioned that FACS-sorted repertoires could harbor abundant clonotypes contaminating from the bulk population.

Notes on this clonotype: The antigen remains undetermined.

The CDR3 loop spans 17 amino acids. V shed 1 base, J shed 2 bases, and the junction held 10 bases outside the gene matches. TCRdb fed the 5' RACE reads into MiXCR, producing one record per CDR3 protein. The table lists fewer than 350,000 distinct CDR3 sequences, approximately 4.3% of them singletons, with roughly a fifth in the top ten. The source of this sequence is a man younger than 35 who received the YFV17D yellow fever vaccine. Specimen: PBMCs, collected 15 days after the yellow fever booster vaccination. The chain couples TRBV12-3 or TRBV12-4 to TRBJ2-7, with 8 bases matching TRBD2. This CDR3 is CASSLGSSGRHTYEQYF. CDR3 in DNA: TGTGCCAGCAGTTTAGGTTCTAGCGGGCGTCATACCTACGAGCAGTACTTC.